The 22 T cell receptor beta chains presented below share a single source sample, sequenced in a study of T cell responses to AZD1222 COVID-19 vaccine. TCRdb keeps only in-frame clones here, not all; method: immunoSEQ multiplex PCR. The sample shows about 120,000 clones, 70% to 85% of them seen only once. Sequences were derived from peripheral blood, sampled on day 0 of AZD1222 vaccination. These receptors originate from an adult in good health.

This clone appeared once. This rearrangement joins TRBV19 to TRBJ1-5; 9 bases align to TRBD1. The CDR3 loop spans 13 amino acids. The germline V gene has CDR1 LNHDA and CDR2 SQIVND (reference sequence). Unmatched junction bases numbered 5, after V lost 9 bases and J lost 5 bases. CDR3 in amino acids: CASEGQGYQPQHF. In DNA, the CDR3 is TGTGCCAGCGAGGGACAGGGCTATCAGCCCCAGCATTTT.

Here the CDR3 reads CASSEWRGQGVYGYTF. CDR3 sequence (DNA): TGTGCCAGCAGTGAATGGCGGGGGCAGGGGGTATATGGCTACACCTTC. The rearrangement joins TRBV2 to TRBJ1-2; TRBD1 matches at 7 bases. Trimming at V came to 2 bases and at J to 5 bases, leaving 11 bases not matched to a gene. CDR1 is SNHLY and CDR2 is FYNNEI in the germline V gene. The CDR3 contains 16 residues.

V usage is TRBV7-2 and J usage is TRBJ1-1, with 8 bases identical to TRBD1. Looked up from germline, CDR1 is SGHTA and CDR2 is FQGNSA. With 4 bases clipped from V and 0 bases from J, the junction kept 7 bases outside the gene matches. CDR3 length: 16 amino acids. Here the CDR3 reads CASSSDRGKVNTEAFF. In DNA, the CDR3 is TGTGCCAGCAGCTCCGACAGGGGCAAGGTGAACACTGAAGCTTTCTTT.

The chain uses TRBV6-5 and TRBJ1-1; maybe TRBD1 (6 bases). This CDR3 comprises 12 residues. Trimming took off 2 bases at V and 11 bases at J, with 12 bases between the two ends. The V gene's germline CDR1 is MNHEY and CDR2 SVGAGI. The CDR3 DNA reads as TGTGCCAGCAGTTACGGTACAGGGCCCGCTTTCTTT. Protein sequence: CASSYGTGPAFF.

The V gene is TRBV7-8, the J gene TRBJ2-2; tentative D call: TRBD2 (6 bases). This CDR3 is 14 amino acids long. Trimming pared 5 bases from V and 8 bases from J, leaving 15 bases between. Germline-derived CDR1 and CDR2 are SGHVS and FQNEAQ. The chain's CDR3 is CASSPTHGGGELFF. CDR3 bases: TGTGCCAGCAGCCCAACCCACGGGGGAGGGGAGCTGTTTTTT.

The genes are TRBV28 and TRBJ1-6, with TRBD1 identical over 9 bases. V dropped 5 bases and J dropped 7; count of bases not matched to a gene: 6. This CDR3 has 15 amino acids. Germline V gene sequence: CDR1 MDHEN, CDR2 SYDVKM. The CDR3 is CASSSPGQGNSPLHF. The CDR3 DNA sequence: TGTGCCAGCAGTAGTCCGGGACAGGGCAATTCACCCCTCCACTTT.

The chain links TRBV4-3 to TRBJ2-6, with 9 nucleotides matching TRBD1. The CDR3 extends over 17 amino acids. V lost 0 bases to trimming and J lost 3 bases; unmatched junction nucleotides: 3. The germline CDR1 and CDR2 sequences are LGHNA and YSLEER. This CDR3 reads CASSQDTGGSGANVLTF. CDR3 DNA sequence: TGCGCCAGCAGCCAAGACACAGGGGGCAGTGGGGCCAACGTCCTGACTTTC.

This CDR3 reads CASSLGSLAKNIQYF. The CDR3 region has the DNA TGCGCCAGCAGCCTGGGAAGCTTAGCCAAAAACATTCAGTACTTC. This chain joins TRBV5-1 and TRBJ2-4; D remains unclear. This CDR3 contains 15 residues. Deletions cut 4 bases from V and 0 bases from J, with 11 bases between. Germline assignment: CDR1 SGHRS and CDR2 YFSETQ.

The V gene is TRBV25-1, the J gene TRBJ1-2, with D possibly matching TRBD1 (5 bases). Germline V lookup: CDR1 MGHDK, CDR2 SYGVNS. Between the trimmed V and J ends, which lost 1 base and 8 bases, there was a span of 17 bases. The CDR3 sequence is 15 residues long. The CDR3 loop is CASSESQGWADGYTF. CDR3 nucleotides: TGTGCCAGCAGTGAATCCCAGGGTTGGGCTGACGGCTACACCTTC.

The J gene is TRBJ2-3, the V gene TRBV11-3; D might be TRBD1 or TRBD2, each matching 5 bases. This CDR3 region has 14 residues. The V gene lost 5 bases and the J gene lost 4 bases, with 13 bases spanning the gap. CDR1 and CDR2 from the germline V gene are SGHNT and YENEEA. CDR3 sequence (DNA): TGTGCCAGCAGCCGCCGGGACGGCTCAGATACGCAGTATTTT. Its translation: CASSRRDGSDTQYF.

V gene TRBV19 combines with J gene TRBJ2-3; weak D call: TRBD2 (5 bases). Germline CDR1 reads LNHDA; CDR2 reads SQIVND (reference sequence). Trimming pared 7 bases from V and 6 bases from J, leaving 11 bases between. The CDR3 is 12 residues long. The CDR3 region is CASTGERDTQYF. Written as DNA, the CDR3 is TGTGCCAGTACCGGGGAGCGGGATACGCAGTATTTT.

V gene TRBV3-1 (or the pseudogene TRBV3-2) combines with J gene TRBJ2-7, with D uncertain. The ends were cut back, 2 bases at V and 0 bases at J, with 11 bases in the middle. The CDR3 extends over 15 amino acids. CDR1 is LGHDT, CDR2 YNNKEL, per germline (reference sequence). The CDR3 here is CASSQIGSSSYEQYF. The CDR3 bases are TGTGCCAGCAGCCAAATCGGGTCGAGCTCCTACGAGCAGTACTTC.

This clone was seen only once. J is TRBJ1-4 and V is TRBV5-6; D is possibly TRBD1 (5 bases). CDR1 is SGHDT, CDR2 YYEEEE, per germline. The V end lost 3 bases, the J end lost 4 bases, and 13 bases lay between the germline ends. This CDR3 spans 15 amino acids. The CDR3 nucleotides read TGTGCCAGCAGCTCCGGGGGGGTTGGTAATGAAAAACTGTTTTTT. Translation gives CASSSGGVGNEKLFF.

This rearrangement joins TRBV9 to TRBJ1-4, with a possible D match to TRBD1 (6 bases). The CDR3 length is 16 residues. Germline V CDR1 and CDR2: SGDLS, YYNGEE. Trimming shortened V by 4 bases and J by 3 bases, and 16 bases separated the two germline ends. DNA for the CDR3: TGTGCCAGCAGCCTGGGGGGCAGCGTGGCTAATGAAAAACTGTTTTTT. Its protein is CASSLGGSVANEKLFF. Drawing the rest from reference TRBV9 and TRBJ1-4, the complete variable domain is DSGVTQTPKHLITATGQRVTLRCSPRSGDLSVYWYQQSLDQGLQFLIQYYNGEERAKGNILERFSAQQFPDLHSELNLSSLELGDSALYFCASSLGGSVANEKLFFGSGTQLSVL.

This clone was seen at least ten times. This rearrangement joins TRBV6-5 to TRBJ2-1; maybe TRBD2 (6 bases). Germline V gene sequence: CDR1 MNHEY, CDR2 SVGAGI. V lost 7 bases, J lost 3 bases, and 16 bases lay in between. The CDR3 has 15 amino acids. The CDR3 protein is CASISDLEGYNEQFF. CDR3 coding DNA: TGTGCCAGCATTAGCGACCTGGAGGGCTACAATGAGCAGTTCTTC.

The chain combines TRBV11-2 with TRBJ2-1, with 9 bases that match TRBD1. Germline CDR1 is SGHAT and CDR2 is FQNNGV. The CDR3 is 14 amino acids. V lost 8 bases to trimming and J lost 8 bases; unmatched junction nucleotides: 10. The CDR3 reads CASGPGTGSYEQFF. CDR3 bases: TGTGCCAGCGGTCCCGGGACAGGGTCCTATGAGCAGTTCTTC.

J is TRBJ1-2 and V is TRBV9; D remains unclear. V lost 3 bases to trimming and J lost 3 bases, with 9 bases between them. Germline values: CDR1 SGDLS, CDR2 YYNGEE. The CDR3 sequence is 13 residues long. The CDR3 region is CASSERVDYGYTF. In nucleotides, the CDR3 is TGTGCCAGCAGCGAAAGAGTAGACTATGGCTACACCTTC. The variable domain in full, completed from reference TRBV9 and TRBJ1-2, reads DSGVTQTPKHLITATGQRVTLRCSPRSGDLSVYWYQQSLDQGLQFLIQYYNGEERAKGNILERFSAQQFPDLHSELNLSSLELGDSALYFCASSERVDYGYTFGSGTRLTVV.

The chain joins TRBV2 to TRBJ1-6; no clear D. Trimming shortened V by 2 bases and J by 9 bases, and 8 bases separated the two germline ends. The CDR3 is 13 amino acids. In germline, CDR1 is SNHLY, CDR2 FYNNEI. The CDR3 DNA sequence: TGTGCCAGCAGTGAATATGCGGTTTCACCCCTCCACTTT. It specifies CASSEYAVSPLHF.

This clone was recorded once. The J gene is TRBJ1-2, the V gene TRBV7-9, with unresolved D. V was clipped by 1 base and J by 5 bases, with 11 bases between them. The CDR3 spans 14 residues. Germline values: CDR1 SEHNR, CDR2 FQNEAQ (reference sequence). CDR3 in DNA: TGTGCCAGCAGCTTAGAGGTCCGCGTGTATGGCTACACCTTC. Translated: CASSLEVRVYGYTF.

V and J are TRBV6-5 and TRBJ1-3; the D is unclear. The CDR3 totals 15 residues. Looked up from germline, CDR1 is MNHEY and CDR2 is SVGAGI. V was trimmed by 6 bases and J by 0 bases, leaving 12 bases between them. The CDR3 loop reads CASRPWESSGNTIYF. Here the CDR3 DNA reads TGTGCCAGCAGGCCTTGGGAAAGCTCTGGAAACACCATATATTTT.

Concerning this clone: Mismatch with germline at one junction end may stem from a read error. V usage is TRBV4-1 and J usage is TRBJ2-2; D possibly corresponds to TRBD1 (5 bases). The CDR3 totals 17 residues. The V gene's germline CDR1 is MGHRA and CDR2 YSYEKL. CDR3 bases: TGCGCCAGCAGCCAAGGTGGGGCAGGGTCGAAAACCGGGGAGCTGTTTTTT. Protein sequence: CASSQGGAGSKTGELFF.

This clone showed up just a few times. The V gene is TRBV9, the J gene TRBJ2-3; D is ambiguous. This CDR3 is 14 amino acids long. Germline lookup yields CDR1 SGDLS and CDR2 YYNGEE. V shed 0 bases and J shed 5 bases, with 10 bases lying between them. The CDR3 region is CASSVGPAVDTQYF. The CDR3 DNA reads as TGTGCCAGCAGCGTAGGCCCGGCCGTAGATACGCAGTATTTT.